The T cell receptor (beta chain) described here comes from a study of memory CD8 T cells in hepatitis C reinfection. Study-level information: HCV reinfection meant a positive HCV RNA test after two negative tests at least 60 days apart. Peak reinfection samples were taken 3 to 8 weeks after detection.

Whole-study findings and limits: Only 4 or 5 donors prevented definitive conclusions about public clonotypes.

Regarding this clone: What it recognizes is unknown.

Sequenced by immunoSEQ multiplex PCR; TCRdb stores in-frame clones only, minus some. The sample lists 35,000 to 55,000 clones, approximately 87% occurring once. The time point is: peak reinfection, 3 to 8 weeks after reinfection detection. The sorted cells went straight to TCR sequencing with no prior in vitro expansion. Control naive CD8 T cells came from a couple of donors at all three reinfection time points. The V end was cut by 4 bases, the J end by 3 bases, with 15 bases between. Germline V CDR1 and CDR2: MGHRA, YSYEKL. The CDR3 spans 15 residues. This TCR derives from a young man with hepatitis C virus infection. The sample consisted of naive CD8+ T cells sorted from blood. The chain recombines TRBV4-1 with TRBJ1-2, with a possible D match to TRBD1 (5 bases). For the CDR3, the DNA is TGCGCCAGCAGCCCACCTCGGGGGATTTACTATGGCTACACCTTC. Translating it yields CASSPPRGIYYGYTF.